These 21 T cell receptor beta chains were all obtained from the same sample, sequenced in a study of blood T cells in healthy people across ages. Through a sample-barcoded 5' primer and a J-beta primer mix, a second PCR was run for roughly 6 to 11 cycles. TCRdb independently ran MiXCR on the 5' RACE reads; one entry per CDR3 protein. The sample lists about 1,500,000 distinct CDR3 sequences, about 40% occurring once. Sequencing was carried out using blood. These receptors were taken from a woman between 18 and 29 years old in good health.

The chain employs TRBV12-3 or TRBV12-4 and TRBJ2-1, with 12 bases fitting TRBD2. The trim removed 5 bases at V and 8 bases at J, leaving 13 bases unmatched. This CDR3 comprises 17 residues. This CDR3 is CASSPDTTSGSFDEQFF. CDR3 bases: TGTGCCAGCAGTCCTGATACGACTAGCGGGAGTTTCGATGAGCAGTTCTTC.

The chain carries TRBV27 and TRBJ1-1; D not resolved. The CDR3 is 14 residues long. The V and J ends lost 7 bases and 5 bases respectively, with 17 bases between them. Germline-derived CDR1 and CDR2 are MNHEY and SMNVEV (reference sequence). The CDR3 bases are TGTGCCAGCAACAATGTTCCCGGAGAGACTGAAGCTTTCTTT. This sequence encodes CASNNVPGETEAFF.

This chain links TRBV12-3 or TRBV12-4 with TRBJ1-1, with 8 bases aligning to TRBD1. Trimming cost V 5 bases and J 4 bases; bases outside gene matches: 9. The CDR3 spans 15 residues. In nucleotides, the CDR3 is TGTGCCAGCAGTCCCCTCAGGGGGCAGGGCACTGAAGCTTTCTTT. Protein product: CASSPLRGQGTEAFF.

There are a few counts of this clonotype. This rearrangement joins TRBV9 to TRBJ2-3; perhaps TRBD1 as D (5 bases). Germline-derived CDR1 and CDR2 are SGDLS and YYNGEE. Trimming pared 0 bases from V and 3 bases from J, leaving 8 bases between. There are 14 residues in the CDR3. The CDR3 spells CASSVGTRTDTQYF. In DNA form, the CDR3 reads TGTGCCAGCAGCGTAGGGACAAGGACAGATACGCAGTATTTT.

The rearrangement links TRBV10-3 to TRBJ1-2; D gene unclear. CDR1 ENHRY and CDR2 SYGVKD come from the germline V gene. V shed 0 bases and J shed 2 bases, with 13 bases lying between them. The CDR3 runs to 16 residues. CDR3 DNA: TGTGCCATCAGTGAGTCGGGTCAGACCCTCAACTATGGCTACACCTTC. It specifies CAISESGQTLNYGYTF.

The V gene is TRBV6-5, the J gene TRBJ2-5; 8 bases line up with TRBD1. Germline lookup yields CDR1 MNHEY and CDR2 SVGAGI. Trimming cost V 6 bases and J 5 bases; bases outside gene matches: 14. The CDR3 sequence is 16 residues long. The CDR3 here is CASSRDRSAWYETQYF. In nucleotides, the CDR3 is TGTGCCAGCAGCCGGGACAGGTCCGCGTGGTATGAGACCCAGTACTTC.

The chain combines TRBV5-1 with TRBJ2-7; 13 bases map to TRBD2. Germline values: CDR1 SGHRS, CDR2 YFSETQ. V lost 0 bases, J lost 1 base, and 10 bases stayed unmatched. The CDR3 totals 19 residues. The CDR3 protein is CASSLGGLAGRTLSYEQYF. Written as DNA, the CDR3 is TGCGCCAGCAGCTTGGGGGGACTAGCGGGAAGAACGTTATCCTACGAGCAGTACTTC.

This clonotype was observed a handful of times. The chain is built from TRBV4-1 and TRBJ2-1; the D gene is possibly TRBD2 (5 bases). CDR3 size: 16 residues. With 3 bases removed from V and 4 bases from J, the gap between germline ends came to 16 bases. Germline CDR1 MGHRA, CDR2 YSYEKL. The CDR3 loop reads CASSQRLAALYNEQFF. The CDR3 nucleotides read TGCGCCAGCAGCCAGAGGCTAGCCGCCCTTTACAATGAGCAGTTCTTC.

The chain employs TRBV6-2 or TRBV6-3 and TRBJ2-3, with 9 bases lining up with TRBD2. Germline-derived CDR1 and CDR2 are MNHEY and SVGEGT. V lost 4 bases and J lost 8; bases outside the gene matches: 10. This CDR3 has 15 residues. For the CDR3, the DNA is TGTGCCAGCAGTTTGCGGGCTAGCGGGACGGGTACGCAGTATTTT. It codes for CASSLRASGTGTQYF.

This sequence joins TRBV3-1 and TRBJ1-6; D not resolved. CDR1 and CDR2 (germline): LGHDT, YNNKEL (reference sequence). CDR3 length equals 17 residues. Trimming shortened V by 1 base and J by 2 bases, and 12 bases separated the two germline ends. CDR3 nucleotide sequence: TGTGCCAGCAGCCAAGGGGTTGCCAGTACCTATAATTCACCCCTCCACTTT. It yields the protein CASSQGVASTYNSPLHF. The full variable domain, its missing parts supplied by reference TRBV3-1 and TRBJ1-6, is DTAVSQTPKYLVTQMGNDKSIKCEQNLGHDTMYWYKQDSKKFLKIMFSYNNKELIINETVPNRFSPKSPDKAHLNLHINSLELGDSAVYFCASSQGVASTYNSPLHFGNGTRLTVT.

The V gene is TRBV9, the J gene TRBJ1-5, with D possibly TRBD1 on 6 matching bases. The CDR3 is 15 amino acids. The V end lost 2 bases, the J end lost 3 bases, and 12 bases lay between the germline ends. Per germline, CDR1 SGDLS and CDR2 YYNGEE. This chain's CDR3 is CASSVGGAPNQPQHF. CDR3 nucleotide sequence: TGTGCCAGCAGCGTGGGGGGGGCCCCCAATCAGCCCCAGCATTTT. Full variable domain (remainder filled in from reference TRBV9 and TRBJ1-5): DSGVTQTPKHLITATGQRVTLRCSPRSGDLSVYWYQQSLDQGLQFLIQYYNGEERAKGNILERFSAQQFPDLHSELNLSSLELGDSALYFCASSVGGAPNQPQHFGDGTRLSIL.

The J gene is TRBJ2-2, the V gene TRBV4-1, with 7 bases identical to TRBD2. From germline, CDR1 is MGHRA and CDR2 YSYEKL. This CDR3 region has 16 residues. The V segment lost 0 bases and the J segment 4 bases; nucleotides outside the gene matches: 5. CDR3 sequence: CASSQDTWGGTGELFF. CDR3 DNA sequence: TGCGCCAGCAGCCAAGATACTTGGGGGGGCACCGGGGAGCTGTTTTTT.

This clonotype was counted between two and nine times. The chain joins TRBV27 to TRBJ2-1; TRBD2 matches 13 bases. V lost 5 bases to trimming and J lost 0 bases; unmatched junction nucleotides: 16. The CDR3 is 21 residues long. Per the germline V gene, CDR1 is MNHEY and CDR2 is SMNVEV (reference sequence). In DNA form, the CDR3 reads TGTGCCAGCAGTACACTAAGCGCCGGGACTAGCGGGGATTACTCCTACAATGAGCAGTTCTTC. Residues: CASSTLSAGTSGDYSYNEQFF.

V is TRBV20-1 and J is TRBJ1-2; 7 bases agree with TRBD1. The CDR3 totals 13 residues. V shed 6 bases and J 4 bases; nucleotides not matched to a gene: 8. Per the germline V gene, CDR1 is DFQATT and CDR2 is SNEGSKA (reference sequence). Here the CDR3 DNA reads TGCAGTGCCCTGGACAGGTTCCCCTATGGCTACACCTTC. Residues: CSALDRFPYGYTF.

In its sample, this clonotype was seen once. The CDR3 bases are TGTGCCACCAGCAGAGGAGGGACATCCGGGAGGAATGAGCAGTACTTC. It specifies CATSRGGTSGRNEQYF. This chain links TRBV15 with TRBJ2-5, with TRBD2 as a possible D gene (7 bases). V was clipped by 1 base and J by 11 bases, with 23 bases between them. Germline lookup yields CDR1 LNHNV and CDR2 YYDKDF (reference sequence). The CDR3 consists of 16 residues.

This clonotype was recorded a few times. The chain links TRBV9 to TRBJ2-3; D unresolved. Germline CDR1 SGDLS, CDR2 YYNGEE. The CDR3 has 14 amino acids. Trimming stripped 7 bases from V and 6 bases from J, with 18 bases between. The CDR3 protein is CASAPPAHADTQYF. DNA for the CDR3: TGTGCCAGCGCTCCCCCGGCCCATGCGGATACGCAGTATTTT.

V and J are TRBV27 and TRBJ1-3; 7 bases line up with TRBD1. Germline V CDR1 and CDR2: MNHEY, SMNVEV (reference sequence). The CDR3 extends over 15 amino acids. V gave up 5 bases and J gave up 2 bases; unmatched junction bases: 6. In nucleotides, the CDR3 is TGTGCCAGCAGTGCCGCCGGGACAGCTGGAAACACCATATATTTT. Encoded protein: CASSAAGTAGNTIYF.

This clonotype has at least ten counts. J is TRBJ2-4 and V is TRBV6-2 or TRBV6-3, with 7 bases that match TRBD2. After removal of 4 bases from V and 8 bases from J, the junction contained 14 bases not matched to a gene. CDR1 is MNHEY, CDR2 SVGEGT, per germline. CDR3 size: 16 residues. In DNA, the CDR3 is TGTGCCAGCAGTTGGGGGGGGAGTAGCGGAGGAGACATTCAGTACTTC. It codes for CASSWGGSSGGDIQYF.

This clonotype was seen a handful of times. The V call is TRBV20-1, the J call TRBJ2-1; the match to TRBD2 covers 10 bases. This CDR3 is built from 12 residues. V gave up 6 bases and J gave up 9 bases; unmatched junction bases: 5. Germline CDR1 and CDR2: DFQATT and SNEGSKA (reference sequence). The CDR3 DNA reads TGCAGTGCCGCGGGACTAGCGATTGAGCAGTTCTTC. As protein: CSAAGLAIEQFF.

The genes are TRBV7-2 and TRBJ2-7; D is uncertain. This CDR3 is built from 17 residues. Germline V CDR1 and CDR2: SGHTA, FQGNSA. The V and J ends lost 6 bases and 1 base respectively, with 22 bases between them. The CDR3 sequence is CASSSAGLALGSYEQYF. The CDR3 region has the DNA TGTGCCAGCAGTTCAGCAGGTCTGGCCCTGGGGTCCTACGAGCAGTACTTC. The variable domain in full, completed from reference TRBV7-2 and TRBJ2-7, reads GAGVSQSPSNKVTEKGKDVELRCDPISGHTALYWYRQSLGQGLEFLIYFQGNSAPDKSGLPSDRFSAERTGGSVSTLTIQRTQQEDSAVYLCASSSAGLALGSYEQYFGPGTRLTVT.

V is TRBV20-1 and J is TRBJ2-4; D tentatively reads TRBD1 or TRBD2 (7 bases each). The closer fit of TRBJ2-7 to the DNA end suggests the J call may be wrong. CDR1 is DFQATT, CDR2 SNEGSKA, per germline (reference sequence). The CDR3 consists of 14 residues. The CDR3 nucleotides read TGCAGTGCTCGGGGGGAGACAGGGCTCGACGAGCAGTACTTC. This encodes CSARGETGLDEQYF.